The 9 T cell receptor beta chains listed next were all sequenced from one sample in a study of Ad26.COV2.S vaccination and SARS-CoV-2 variants. Method: immunoSEQ multiplex PCR; TCRdb's copy keeps in-frame clones and lacks some. This table holds hundreds of thousands of clones, approximately 86% found once. Indicated treatment: around 19 received Ad26.COV2.S at low or high dose, single or two shots; about 5 received placebo; per-sample allocation not given. The samples were gathered on day 63 after the first injection of vaccine or placebo. This specimen consisted of peripheral blood, obtained in a trial of Ad26.COV2.S vaccine versus placebo. Source of these receptors: a person aged 18 to 59 who received the Ad26.COV2.S COVID-19 vaccine or a placebo.

V gene TRBV10-3 combines with J gene TRBJ2-5; a weak D match, TRBD1 (6 bases). CDR3 length: 16 amino acids. Looked up from germline, CDR1 is ENHRY and CDR2 is SYGVKD. Trimming pared 6 bases from V and 0 bases from J, leaving 17 bases between. The CDR3: CAIRAADRNYQETQYF. The CDR3 coding sequence is TGTGCCATCAGGGCCGCCGACAGGAATTACCAAGAGACCCAGTACTTC.

The CDR3 DNA follows: TGTGCCAGCAGGGGGACAGGCGCTCGCACAGATACGCAGTATTTT. It specifies CASRGTGARTDTQYF. The chain has TRBV28 and TRBJ2-3, with 8 bases lining up with TRBD1. Germline loops: CDR1 MDHEN, CDR2 SYDVKM. J gave up 1 base and V 6 bases, and 6 bases lay outside the gene matches. This CDR3 contains 15 residues. Full variable domain (remainder filled in from reference TRBV28 and TRBJ2-3): DVKVTQSSRYLVKRTGEKVFLECVQDMDHENMFWYRQDPGLGLRLIYFSYDVKMKEKGDIPEGYSVSREKKERFSLILESASTNQTSMYLCASRGTGARTDTQYFGPGTRLTVL.

The gene calls are TRBV5-5 and TRBJ1-3; D gene uncertain. Trimming took 6 bases from V and 2 from J, leaving 18 bases between them. The CDR3 is made up of 16 amino acids. In germline, CDR1 is SGHKS, CDR2 YYEKEE (reference sequence). The CDR3 bases are TGTGCCAGCACCCCTGGGCAGGTCTCCCCTGGAAACACCATATATTTT. Translating it yields CASTPGQVSPGNTIYF.

The chain recombines TRBV20-1 with TRBJ1-2; TRBD1 agrees at 10 bases. This CDR3 contains 16 residues. Germline V gene sequence: CDR1 DFQATT, CDR2 SNEGSKA (reference sequence). V was clipped by 3 bases and J by 5 bases; unmatched bases: 12. CDR3 loop: CSASGLGQGQTYGYTF. The DNA for the CDR3 is TGCAGTGCTAGTGGATTGGGACAGGGGCAAACTTATGGCTACACCTTC.

The CDR3, as DNA: TGTGCCAGCAGCTTGGCGGGGGAAAGCTCCTACAATGAGCAGTTCTTC. Translated, it gives CASSLAGESSYNEQFF. The V gene is TRBV5-4, the J gene TRBJ2-1; a weak D match, TRBD2 (6 bases). Germline CDR1 SGHNT, CDR2 YYREEE (reference sequence). The CDR3 runs to 16 residues. V was trimmed by 0 bases and J by 0 bases, leaving 10 bases between them. The complete variable domain, with remaining parts taken from reference TRBV5-4 and TRBJ2-1, reads ETGVTQSPTHLIKTRGQQVTLRCSSQSGHNTVSWYQQALGQGPQFIFQYYREEENGRGNFPPRFSGLQFPNYSSELNVNALELDDSALYLCASSLAGESSYNEQFFGPGTRLTVL.

The chain has TRBV9 and TRBJ2-3; TRBD1 matches at 9 bases. This CDR3 is built from 19 residues. Trimming removed 0 bases from V and 1 base from J; junction bases left unmatched: 12. Germline values: CDR1 SGDLS, CDR2 YYNGEE. The chain's CDR3 is CASSVEMPGQGTGTDTQYF. In nucleotides, the CDR3 is TGTGCCAGCAGCGTAGAGATGCCGGGACAGGGTACGGGCACAGATACGCAGTATTTT.

This chain uses TRBV3-1 (or the pseudogene TRBV3-2) with TRBJ1-2; D not certain. V was cut by 0 bases and J by 2 bases, with 13 bases left in between. The length of the CDR3 is 16 residues. Germline V gene lookup returns CDR1 LGHDT and CDR2 YNNKEL (reference sequence). CDR3 DNA: TGTGCCAGCAGCCAAGATTTGATTACCGGGAACTATGGCTACACCTTC. This gives the protein CASSQDLITGNYGYTF.

This chain links TRBV10-3 with TRBJ2-1; weak D call: TRBD1 (6 bases). Germline CDR1 and CDR2: ENHRY and SYGVKD. With 1 base removed from V and 3 bases from J, the gap between germline ends came to 13 bases. This CDR3 is built from 16 residues. This CDR3 reads CAISELTGKGYNEQFF. CDR3 in DNA: TGTGCCATCAGTGAGTTAACAGGGAAGGGCTACAATGAGCAGTTCTTC.

This sequence joins TRBV28 and TRBJ1-1; no clear D. The germline V and J ends were trimmed by 5 bases and 14 bases, with 27 bases remaining between them. This CDR3 comprises 15 residues. Germline assignment: CDR1 MDHEN and CDR2 SYDVKM. The CDR3 DNA reads TGTGCCAGCAGTCCCCCACAAAACATGGTACGAATTGACTTCTTT. It yields the protein CASSPPQNMVRIDFF.